Listed here is a single TCR beta chain. Germline CDR1 reads SGHAT; CDR2 reads FQNNGV. V shed 5 bases, J shed 0 bases, and the junction held 4 bases outside the gene matches. This CDR3 has 15 residues. This entry comes from a study of blood T cell repertoires in COVID-19. The data were produced by immunoSEQ multiplex PCR, yet TCRdb's version contains in-frame clones alone and is incomplete. This sample yields some 200,000 clones, of which roughly 88% are seen a single time; about 1.4% belongs to the top ten. Material: peripheral blood. J is TRBJ2-7 and V is TRBV11-2; 10 bases line up with TRBD2. The sequence derives from a woman aged 40 to 50 who had recovered from COVID-19. CDR3 DNA sequence: TGTGCCAGCAGCATTCTAGCGGGGGACTCCTACGAGCAGTACTTC. Translation: CASSILAGDSYEQYF.